This entry lists 20 T cell receptor beta chains sequenced from one sample in a study of cytomegalovirus exposure and HLA in healthy donors. Primers included in the PCR were 60 Vbeta and 13 Jbeta primers. Libraries were prepared by immunoSEQ multiplex PCR; TCRdb keeps only in-frame clonotypes and omits some of them. This sample carries 150,000 to 200,000 clones, roughly 78% of them seen once, and the ten largest clones take 1.5% to 2%. The sequencing input was PBMCs. These receptors were obtained from a woman between 25 and 40 years old in good health and CMV-seronegative.

This sequence joins TRBV9 and TRBJ1-1; 8 nucleotides align to TRBD1. Germline V gene lookup returns CDR1 SGDLS and CDR2 YYNGEE. The V gene end was trimmed by 3 bases and the J gene end by 0 bases; junction bases not matched to a gene: 4. The CDR3 spans 15 residues. The CDR3 DNA is TGTGCCAGCAGCGCCTCCAGGGGGCTGAACACTGAAGCTTTCTTT. The encoded protein is CASSASRGLNTEAFF.

The chain recombines TRBV2 with TRBJ1-4, with 7 positions matching TRBD1. V was pared by 6 bases and J by 7 bases, with 8 bases of the junction left unmatched. CDR1 is SNHLY and CDR2 is FYNNEI in the germline V gene. This CDR3 comprises 14 residues. The CDR3 DNA sequence: TGTGCCAGCAGGCGCGACAGGGCCCCTGAAAAACTGTTTTTT. Translation: CASRRDRAPEKLFF.

V usage is TRBV4-3 and J usage is TRBJ2-3, with no clear D. Germline CDR1 LGHNA, CDR2 YSLEER. V gave up 0 bases and J gave up 10 bases, with 8 bases separating them. This CDR3 spans 12 amino acids. The CDR3 DNA reads as TGCGCCAGCAGCCAAGATGGAGAGGCGCAGTATTTT. Amino acids: CASSQDGEAQYF.

This chain links TRBV18 with TRBJ2-3; 10 bases match TRBD1. The CDR3 runs 15 residues. The V and J ends lost 6 bases and 5 bases, in that order; junction bases with no gene match: 8. Germline-derived CDR1 and CDR2 are KGHSH and LQKENI. The CDR3 reads CASSLDRGRQDTQYF. The CDR3 DNA sequence: TGTGCCAGCTCGCTCGACAGGGGGCGGCAAGATACGCAGTATTTT.

The V and J genes are TRBV6-5 and TRBJ1-1, with D perhaps TRBD1 (6 bases). This CDR3 is built from 14 residues. Between the trimmed V and J ends, which lost 5 bases and 6 bases, there was a span of 16 bases. Germline CDR1 is MNHEY and CDR2 is SVGAGI. This CDR3 reads CASSPMTGTSEAFF. In DNA form, the CDR3 reads TGTGCCAGCAGTCCCATGACAGGAACCTCTGAAGCTTTCTTT.

J is TRBJ2-6 and V is TRBV7-2; TRBD1 might be the D (6 bases). CDR3 size: 15 residues. From germline, CDR1 is SGHTA and CDR2 FQGNSA. V was pared by 7 bases and J by 1 base, with 11 bases between. Here the CDR3 reads CASNLQGSGANVLTF. The DNA for the CDR3 is TGTGCCAGCAACCTCCAGGGGTCTGGGGCCAACGTCCTGACTTTC.

V and J are TRBV4-1 and TRBJ2-2; D might be TRBD2 (5 bases). V lost 3 bases to trimming and J lost 4 bases, with 15 bases between them. CDR3 size: 16 residues. Germline V lookup: CDR1 MGHRA, CDR2 YSYEKL. DNA for the CDR3: TGCGCCAGCAGCCACCTACTACCGGCGGGCACCGGGGAGCTGTTTTTT. Amino acid sequence: CASSHLLPAGTGELFF.

This sequence joins TRBV12-5 and TRBJ2-1, with 9 bases that match TRBD2. The V segment lost 5 bases and the J segment 2 bases; nucleotides outside the gene matches: 1. CDR1 and CDR2 from the germline V gene are LGHNT and FRNRAP. The CDR3 sequence is 14 residues long. The DNA for the CDR3 is TGTGCTAGTGGTCGACTAGCGGCCTACAATGAGCAGTTCTTC. Translated, it gives CASGRLAAYNEQFF. The variable domain in full, completed from reference TRBV12-5 and TRBJ2-1, reads DARVTQTPRHKVTEMGQEVTMRCQPILGHNTVFWYRQTMMQGLELLAYFRNRAPLDDSGMPKDRFSAEMPDATLATLKIQPSEPRDSAVYFCASGRLAAYNEQFFGPGTRLTVL.

CDR3 sequence (DNA): TGTGCCAGCAGTATCTCCGGGACAGGGAACACTGAAGCTTTCTTT. It translates to CASSISGTGNTEAFF. The J gene is TRBJ1-1, the V gene TRBV27, with 8 nucleotides matching TRBD1. CDR3 length: 15 residues. Trimming cost V 5 bases and J 1 base; bases outside gene matches: 6. Germline CDR1 reads MNHEY; CDR2 reads SMNVEV (reference sequence).

This chain links TRBV29-1 with TRBJ1-1; TRBD1 agrees at 7 bases. J lost 7 bases, V lost 4 bases, and 9 bases had no gene match. This CDR3 contains 13 residues. CDR1 SQVTM and CDR2 ANQGSEA come from the germline V gene. Written as DNA, the CDR3 is TGCAGCGTTGGGGGACAGACTCAGCTTGAAGCTTTCTTT. This gives the protein CSVGGQTQLEAFF.

The J gene is TRBJ1-1, the V gene TRBV6-1; D is uncertain. The V end was cut by 5 bases, the J end by 3 bases, with 7 bases between. CDR3 length equals 12 residues. Germline loops: CDR1 MNHNS, CDR2 SASEGT. The CDR3 sequence is CASSREYTEAFF. The CDR3, as DNA: TGTGCCAGCAGTCGGGAGTACACTGAAGCTTTCTTT.

This clone was seen a single time. V is TRBV7-2 and J is TRBJ2-1; 11 bases agree with TRBD2. The germline CDR1 and CDR2 sequences are SGHTA and FQGNSA. The trim removed 4 bases at V and 9 bases at J, leaving 11 bases unmatched. This CDR3 spans 16 amino acids. In DNA, the CDR3 is TGTGCCAGCAGCTCACTAATAGCGGGGGGGCCCCCTGAGCAGTTCTTC. It is translated as CASSSLIAGGPPEQFF.

This rearrangement joins TRBV7-9 to TRBJ2-5, with 11 bases identical to TRBD1. The V segment lost 5 bases and the J segment 5 bases; nucleotides outside the gene matches: 7. Looked up from germline, CDR1 is SEHNR and CDR2 is FQNEAQ (reference sequence). The length of the CDR3 is 15 residues. This CDR3 reads CASSAGQGVRETQYF. CDR3 bases: TGTGCCAGCAGCGCGGGACAGGGGGTTAGGGAGACCCAGTACTTC.

Notes on this clone: Other DNA sequences from this sample encode an identical CDR3 as well. The V gene is TRBV29-1, the J gene TRBJ1-1; 8 bases fit TRBD1. The trim removed 6 bases at V and 1 base at J, leaving 1 base unmatched. Germline assignment: CDR1 SQVTM and CDR2 ANQGSEA. The CDR3 contains 12 residues. CDR3 sequence: CSVGTGNTEAFF. In DNA form, the CDR3 reads TGCAGCGTCGGGACAGGGAACACTGAAGCTTTCTTT.

This clone was picked up one time. The chain has TRBV6-5 and TRBJ2-7, with 7 nucleotides matching TRBD1. Trimming cost V 2 bases and J 1 base; bases outside gene matches: 8. This CDR3 contains 16 residues. Germline V gene data show CDR1 as MNHEY and CDR2 as SVGAGI. The CDR3 DNA follows: TGTGCCAGCAGTTACGCCACAGGGGCGCTTTCCTACGAGCAGTACTTC. This translates into CASSYATGALSYEQYF.

The chain uses TRBV2 and TRBJ2-6; 8 bases agree with TRBD1. V shed 6 bases and J 4 bases; nucleotides not matched to a gene: 5. This CDR3 is built from 15 residues. Germline loops: CDR1 SNHLY, CDR2 FYNNEI. CDR3 protein: CASSGDRLGANVLTF. The CDR3 DNA follows: TGTGCCAGCAGCGGGGACAGGTTGGGGGCCAACGTCCTGACTTTC.

The rearrangement joins TRBV10-1 to TRBJ2-3, with a weak D call TRBD1 (6 bases). CDR1 is WNHNN and CDR2 is SYGVQD in the germline V gene (reference sequence). This CDR3 has 15 amino acids. V shed 5 bases and J shed 5 bases, with 17 bases lying between them. CDR3 coding DNA: TGCGCCAGCAGTAATACGGGGACACACAGAGATACGCAGTATTTT. Translating it yields CASSNTGTHRDTQYF.

The chain recombines TRBV2 with TRBJ1-6; the match to TRBD1 covers 8 bases. Germline CDR1 SNHLY, CDR2 FYNNEI. V shed 6 bases and J 7 bases; nucleotides not matched to a gene: 5. The CDR3 spans 14 residues. The CDR3 region has the DNA TGTGCCAGCAGGCCGGGACAGGCGAATTCACCCCTCCACTTT. It codes for CASRPGQANSPLHF.

The chain links TRBV6-5 to TRBJ1-1; TRBD1 agrees at 7 bases. The CDR3 is 13 residues long. The junction had 4 bases not matched to a gene; V was cut back by 7 bases and J by 2 bases. Germline assignment: CDR1 MNHEY and CDR2 SVGAGI. The CDR3 bases are TGTGCCAGCACCGGGACAGCTAACACTGAAGCTTTCTTT. It is translated as CASTGTANTEAFF.

The rearrangement joins TRBV5-1 to TRBJ1-6; 7 bases are shared with TRBD1. Germline V gives CDR1 SGHRS, CDR2 YFSETQ. This CDR3 contains 16 residues. Trimming cost V 5 bases and J 7 bases; bases outside gene matches: 12. CDR3 sequence (DNA): TGCGCCAGCAGTGGGTTAGGGACAGAGTCCAATTCACCCCTCCACTTT. Its protein product is CASSGLGTESNSPLHF.